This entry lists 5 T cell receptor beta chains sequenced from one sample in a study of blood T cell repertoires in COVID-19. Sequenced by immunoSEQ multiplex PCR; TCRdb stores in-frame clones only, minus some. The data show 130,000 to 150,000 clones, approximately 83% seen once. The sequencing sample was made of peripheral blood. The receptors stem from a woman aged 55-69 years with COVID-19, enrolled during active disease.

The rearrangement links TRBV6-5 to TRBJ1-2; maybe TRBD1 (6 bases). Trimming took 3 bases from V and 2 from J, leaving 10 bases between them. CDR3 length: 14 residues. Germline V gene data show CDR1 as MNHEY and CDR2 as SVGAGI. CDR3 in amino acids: CASSYGGGNYGYTF. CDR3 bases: TGTGCCAGCAGTTATGGTGGGGGCAACTATGGCTACACCTTC.

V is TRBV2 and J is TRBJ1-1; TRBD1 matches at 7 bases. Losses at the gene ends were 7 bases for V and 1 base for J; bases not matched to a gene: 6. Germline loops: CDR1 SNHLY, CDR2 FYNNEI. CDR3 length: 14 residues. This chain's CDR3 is CASTRQGRNTEAFF. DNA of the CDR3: TGTGCCAGCACCCGACAGGGAAGGAACACTGAAGCTTTCTTT.

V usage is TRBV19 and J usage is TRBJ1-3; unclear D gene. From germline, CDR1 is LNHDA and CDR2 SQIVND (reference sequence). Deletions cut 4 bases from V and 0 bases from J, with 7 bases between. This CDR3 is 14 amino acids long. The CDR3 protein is CASSTGSSGNTIYF. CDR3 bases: TGTGCCAGTAGTACAGGAAGCTCTGGAAACACCATATATTTT.

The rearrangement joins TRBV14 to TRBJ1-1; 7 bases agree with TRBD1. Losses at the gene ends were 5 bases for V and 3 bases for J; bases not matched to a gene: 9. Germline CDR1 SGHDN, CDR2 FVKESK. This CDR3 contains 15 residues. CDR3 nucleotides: TGTGCCAGCAGCGCGTGGACAGGTAAAGACACTGAAGCTTTCTTT. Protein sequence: CASSAWTGKDTEAFF.

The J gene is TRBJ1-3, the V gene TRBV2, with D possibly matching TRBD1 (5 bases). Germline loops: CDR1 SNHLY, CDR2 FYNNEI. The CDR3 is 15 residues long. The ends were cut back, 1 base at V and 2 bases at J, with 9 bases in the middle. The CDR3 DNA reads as TGTGCCAGCAGTGAAGGGGGCGCGACTGGAAACACCATATATTTT. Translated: CASSEGGATGNTIYF.